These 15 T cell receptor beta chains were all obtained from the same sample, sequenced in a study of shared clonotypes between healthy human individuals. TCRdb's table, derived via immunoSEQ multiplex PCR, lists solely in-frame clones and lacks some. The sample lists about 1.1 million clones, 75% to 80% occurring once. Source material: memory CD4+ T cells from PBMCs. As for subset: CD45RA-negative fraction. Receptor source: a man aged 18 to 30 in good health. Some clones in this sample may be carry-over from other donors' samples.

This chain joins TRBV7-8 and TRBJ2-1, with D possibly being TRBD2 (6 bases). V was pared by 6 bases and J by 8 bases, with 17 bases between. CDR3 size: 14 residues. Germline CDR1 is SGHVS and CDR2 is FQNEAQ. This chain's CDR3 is CASRAGTPAYEQFF. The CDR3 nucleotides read TGTGCCAGCAGGGCCGGGACTCCCGCCTATGAGCAGTTCTTC.

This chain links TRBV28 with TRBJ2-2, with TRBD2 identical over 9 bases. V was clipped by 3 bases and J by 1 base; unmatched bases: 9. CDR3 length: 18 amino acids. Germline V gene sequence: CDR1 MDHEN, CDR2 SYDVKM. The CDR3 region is CASSFPVGGRGNTGELFF. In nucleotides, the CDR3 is TGTGCCAGCAGTTTTCCGGTCGGCGGGAGGGGGAACACCGGGGAGCTGTTTTTT.

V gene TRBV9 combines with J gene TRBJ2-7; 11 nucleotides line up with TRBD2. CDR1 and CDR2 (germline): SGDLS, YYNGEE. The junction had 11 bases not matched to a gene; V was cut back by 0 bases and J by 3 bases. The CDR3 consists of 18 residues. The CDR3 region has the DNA TGTGCCAGCAGCGTAGGGAGTAGCGGGAGGGCCCCCCTCTACGAGCAGTACTTC. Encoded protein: CASSVGSSGRAPLYEQYF. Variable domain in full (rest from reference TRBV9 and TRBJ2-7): DSGVTQTPKHLITATGQRVTLRCSPRSGDLSVYWYQQSLDQGLQFLIQYYNGEERAKGNILERFSAQQFPDLHSELNLSSLELGDSALYFCASSVGSSGRAPLYEQYFGPGTRLTVT.

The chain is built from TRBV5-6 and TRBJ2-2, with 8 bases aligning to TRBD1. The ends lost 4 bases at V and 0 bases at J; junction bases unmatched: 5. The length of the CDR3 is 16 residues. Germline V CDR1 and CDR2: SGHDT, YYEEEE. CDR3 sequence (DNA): TGTGCCAGCAGCCCGAAGACAGGGGCGAACACCGGGGAGCTGTTTTTT. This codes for CASSPKTGANTGELFF.

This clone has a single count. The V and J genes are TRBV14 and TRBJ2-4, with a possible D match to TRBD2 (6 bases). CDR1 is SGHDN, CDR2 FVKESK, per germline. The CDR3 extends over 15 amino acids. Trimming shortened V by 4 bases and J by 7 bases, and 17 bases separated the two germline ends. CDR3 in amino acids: CASSPVGGGMNIQYF. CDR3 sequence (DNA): TGTGCCAGCAGCCCAGTCGGAGGAGGGATGAACATTCAGTACTTC.

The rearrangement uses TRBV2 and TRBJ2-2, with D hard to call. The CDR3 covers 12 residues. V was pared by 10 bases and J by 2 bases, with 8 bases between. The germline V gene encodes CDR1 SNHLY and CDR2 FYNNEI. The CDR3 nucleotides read TGTGCCACCACTCTTAACACCGGGGAGCTGTTTTTT. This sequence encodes CATTLNTGELFF.

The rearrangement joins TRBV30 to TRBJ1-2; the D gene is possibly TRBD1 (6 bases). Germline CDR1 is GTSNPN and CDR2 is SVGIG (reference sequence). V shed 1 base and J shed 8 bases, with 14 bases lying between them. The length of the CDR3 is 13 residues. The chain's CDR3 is CAWSAQVTGGYTF. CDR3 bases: TGTGCCTGGAGTGCCCAGGTGACAGGCGGCTACACCTTC.

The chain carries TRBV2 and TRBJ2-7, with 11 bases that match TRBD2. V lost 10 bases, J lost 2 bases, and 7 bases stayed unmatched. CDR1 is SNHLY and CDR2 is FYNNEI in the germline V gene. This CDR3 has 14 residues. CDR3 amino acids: CATATSGTTYEQYF. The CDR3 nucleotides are TGTGCCACTGCGACTAGCGGGACTACCTACGAGCAGTACTTC.

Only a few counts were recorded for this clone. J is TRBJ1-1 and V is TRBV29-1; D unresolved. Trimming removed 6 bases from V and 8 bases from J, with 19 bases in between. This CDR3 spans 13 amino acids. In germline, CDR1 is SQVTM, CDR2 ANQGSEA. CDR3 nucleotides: TGCAGCGTGGAACCGACGATAGGGAAGGAAGCTTTCTTT. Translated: CSVEPTIGKEAFF.

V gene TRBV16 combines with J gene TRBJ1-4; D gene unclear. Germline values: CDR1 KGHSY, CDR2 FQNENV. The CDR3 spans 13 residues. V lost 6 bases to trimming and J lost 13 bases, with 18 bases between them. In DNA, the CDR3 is TGTGCCAGCAGTCAAAAGTGGGAGGGCCTACTGTTTTTT. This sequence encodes CASSQKWEGLLFF. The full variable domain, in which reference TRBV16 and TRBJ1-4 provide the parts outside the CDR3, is GEEVAQTPKHLVRGEGQKAKLYCAPIKGHSYVFWYQQVLKNEFKFLISFQNENVFDETGMPKERFSAKCLPNSPCSLEIQATKLEDSAVYFCASSQKWEGLLFFGSGTQLSVL.

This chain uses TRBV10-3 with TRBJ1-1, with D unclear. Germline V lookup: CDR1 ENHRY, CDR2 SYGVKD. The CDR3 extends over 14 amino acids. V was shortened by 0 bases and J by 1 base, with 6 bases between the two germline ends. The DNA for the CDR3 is TGTGCCATCAGTGAGTCGAACAAGAACACTGAAGCTTTCTTT. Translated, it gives CAISESNKNTEAFF.

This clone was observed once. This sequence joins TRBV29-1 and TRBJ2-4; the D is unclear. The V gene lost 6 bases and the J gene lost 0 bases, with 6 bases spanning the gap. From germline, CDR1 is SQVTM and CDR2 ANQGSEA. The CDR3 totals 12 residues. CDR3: CSVLIAKNIQYF. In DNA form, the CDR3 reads TGCAGCGTGCTCATAGCCAAAAACATTCAGTACTTC.

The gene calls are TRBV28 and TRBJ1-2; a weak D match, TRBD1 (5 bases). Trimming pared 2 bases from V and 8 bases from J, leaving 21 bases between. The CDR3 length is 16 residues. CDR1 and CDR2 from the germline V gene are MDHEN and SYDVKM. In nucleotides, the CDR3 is TGTGCCAGCAGTTTAGGTGGCGGGGCGGGTGGAAAGGGCTACACCTTC. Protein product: CASSLGGGAGGKGYTF.

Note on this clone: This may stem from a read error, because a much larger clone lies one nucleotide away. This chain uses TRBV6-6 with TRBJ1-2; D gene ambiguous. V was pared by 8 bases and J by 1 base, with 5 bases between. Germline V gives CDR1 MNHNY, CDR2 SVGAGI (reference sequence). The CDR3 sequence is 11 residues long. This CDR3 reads CASGGNYGYTF. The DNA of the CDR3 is TGTGCCAGCGGTGGTAACTATGGCTACACCTTC.

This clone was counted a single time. The CDR3 here is CSANENSYNEQFF. Written as DNA, the CDR3 is TGCAGCGCCAACGAAAACTCCTACAATGAGCAGTTCTTC. J is TRBJ2-1 and V is TRBV29-1; D not certain. V lost 7 bases, J lost 0 bases, and 10 bases lay in between. In germline, CDR1 is SQVTM, CDR2 ANQGSEA. The CDR3 totals 13 residues.